These T cell receptor beta chains were read from a single sample in a study of blood T cell repertoires in COVID-19. Produced via immunoSEQ multiplex PCR; TCRdb's table is partial and in-frame only. The table records approximately 280,000 clones, 80% to 90% of them present only once. The sample taken for sequencing was peripheral blood. The origin of the receptors is a man aged 35 to 55 with acute or convalescent COVID-19. The CDR3 runs from the conserved cysteine through the conserved F or W. A D gene is named only where the DNA matches it firmly. The size field is filled for only some rows; it gives once, few, many or a size class.

d_gene,j_gene,v_gene,abundance,CDR3aa,CDR3nt
.,TRBJ2-3,TRBV10-1,.,CASSAWGVTDTQYF,TGCGCCAGCAGTGCATGGGGAGTCACAGATACGCAGTATTTT
.,TRBJ1-4,TRBV19,.,CASTKTSGFGNEKLFF,TGTGCCAGTACAAAAACGTCCGGGTTTGGTAATGAAAAACTGTTTTTT
TRBD1,TRBJ2-1,TRBV5-4,.,CASSSVSGQGFNEQFF,TGTGCCAGCAGCTCCGTTTCGGGACAGGGGTTCAATGAGCAGTTCTTC
.,TRBJ2-1,TRBV11-1,.,CASSLALGLSELF,TGTGCCAGCAGCTTAGCCCTGGGACTTAGCGAACTCTTC
TRBD2,TRBJ2-3,TRBV7-8,.,CASWGGETDTQYF,TGTGCCAGCTGGGGAGGGGAAACAGATACGCAGTATTTT
TRBD1,TRBJ1-2,TRBV4-2,once,CASSQDLGTGNYGYTF,TGTGCCAGCAGCCAAGATCTGGGGACAGGCAACTATGGCTACACCTTC
TRBD2,TRBJ2-3,TRBV7-9,.,CASSLQAGGLDTQYF,TGTGCCAGCAGCTTACAAGCGGGGGGGCTGGATACGCAGTATTTT
TRBD2,TRBJ2-3,TRBV6-2/TRBV6-3,.,CASSYPSITTSGATDTQYF,TGTGCCAGCAGTTACCCCTCAATTACGACTAGCGGGGCCACAGATACGCAGTATTTT
TRBD2,TRBJ2-2,TRBV5-1,.,CASSLGTLAGGNTGELFF,TGCGCCAGCAGCTTGGGTACCCTAGCGGGTGGTAACACCGGGGAGCTGTTTTTT
.,TRBJ2-7,TRBV3-1/TRBV3-2,.,CASSQPKPGPKTEQYF,TGTGCCAGCAGCCAACCAAAGCCAGGGCCGAAGACCGAGCAGTACTTC
.,TRBJ2-7,TRBV5-5,.,CASSLRGAFSSYEQYF,TGTGCCAGCAGCTTAAGAGGTGCCTTTTCCTCCTACGAGCAGTACTTC
.,TRBJ2-3,TRBV5-1,.,CASSPEGRTDTQYF,TGCGCCAGCAGCCCCGAGGGGAGGACAGATACGCAGTATTTT
.,TRBJ2-2,TRBV27,.,CATLSTDTGELFF,TGTGCCACCCTCTCGACAGACACCGGGGAGCTGTTTTTT
TRBD1,TRBJ1-5,TRBV5-6,.,CASSWTGDGNQPQHF,TGTGCCAGCAGCTGGACAGGGGATGGCAATCAGCCCCAGCATTTT
.,TRBJ1-3,TRBV24-1,.,CATSEGDSSGNTIYF,TGTGCCACCAGTGAGGGGGACTCCTCCGGAAACACCATATATTTT
.,TRBJ1-5,TRBV11-3,.,CASSLVSGGCDQPQHF,TGTGCCAGCAGCTTAGTCTCTGGGGGCTGTGATCAGCCCCAGCATTTT
.,TRBJ2-1,TRBV4-2,.,CASSPQGPGSYNEQFF,TGTGCCAGCAGCCCCCAGGGGCCTGGCTCCTACAATGAGCAGTTCTTC
.,TRBJ2-7,TRBV6-5,.,CASRGYYEQYF,TGTGCCAGTAGGGGCTACTACGAGCAGTACTTC
TRBD2,TRBJ2-1,TRBV3-1/TRBV3-2,.,CASTQGLAGPMGEQFF,TGTGCCAGCACCCAGGGGTTAGCGGGACCTATGGGTGAGCAGTTCTTC
.,TRBJ1-2,TRBV5-1,.,CASGGSEAYGYTF,TGCGCCAGCGGAGGGTCAGAAGCCTATGGCTACACCTTC
.,TRBJ1-3,TRBV5-5,.,CASSAVAGNSYSGNTIYF,TGTGCCAGCAGCGCCGTCGCAGGGAACTCCTACTCTGGAAACACCATATATTTT
TRBD1,TRBJ2-7,TRBV9,.,CASSGGTGTASYEQYF,TGTGCCAGCAGCGGAGGGACAGGTACGGCATCCTACGAGCAGTACTTC
.,TRBJ1-2,TRBV6-5,few,CASIGGGGVNYGYTF,TGTGCCAGCATAGGGGGTGGCGGTGTGAACTATGGCTACACCTTC
TRBD1,TRBJ1-5,TRBV19,.,CASSRQGQVNQPQHF,TGTGCCAGTAGTAGGCAGGGACAGGTCAATCAGCCCCAGCATTTT
TRBD1,TRBJ1-6,TRBV2,.,CASRGKRTGSSYNSPLHF,TGTGCCAGCAGGGGGAAGCGGACAGGGAGCTCCTATAATTCACCCCTCCACTTT
.,TRBJ1-2,TRBV5-1,.,CASSFGGGENGYTF,TGCGCCAGCAGCTTTGGGGGAGGGGAGAACGGCTACACCTTC
.,TRBJ1-2,TRBV25-1,.,CASSEYNLGAQGYTF,TGTGCCAGCAGTGAATATAACTTGGGGGCGCAAGGCTACACCTTC
.,TRBJ1-2,TRBV19,.,CASMGPLMGYTF,TGTGCCAGTATGGGGCCCCTTATGGGCTACACCTTC
.,TRBJ1-2,TRBV5-1,.,CASSLRVAGGYTF,TGCGCCAGCAGCTTACGGGTCGCGGGAGGCTACACCTTC
TRBD1,TRBJ2-7,TRBV27,.,CASSFKGAGFYEQYF,TGTGCCAGCAGTTTTAAGGGGGCGGGTTTCTACGAGCAGTACTTC
.,TRBJ1-6,TRBV5-1,.,CASSFGTSNSPLHF,TGCGCCAGCAGCTTCGGGACATCTAATTCACCCCTCCACTTT
.,TRBJ1-3,TRBV2,.,CATSPGVDTIYF,TGTGCCACCTCCCCGGGGGTAGACACCATATATTTT
.,TRBJ1-4,TRBV2,.,CASRETDSNEKLFF,TGTGCCAGCAGGGAGACGGACTCTAATGAAAAACTGTTTTTT
TRBD1,TRBJ1-2,TRBV7-9,.,CASSPGQGPNYGYTF,TGTGCCAGCAGCCCAGGACAGGGGCCGAACTATGGCTACACCTTC
.,TRBJ2-1,TRBV21-1,.,CASSSRGLAGGPGNEQFF,TGTGCCAGCAGCTCTCGGGGACTAGCGGGGGGGCCAGGCAATGAGCAGTTCTTC
TRBD1,TRBJ1-4,TRBV7-2,.,CASSSYGTGDEKLFF,TGTGCCAGCAGCTCCTACGGGACAGGGGATGAAAAACTGTTTTTT
TRBD1,TRBJ1-1,TRBV9,.,CASSPSLTGRNTEAFF,TGTGCCAGCAGCCCATCCCTGACAGGGAGGAACACTGAAGCTTTCTTT
.,TRBJ1-2,TRBV6-4,.,CASRAEGSPNYGYTF,TGTGCCAGCAGGGCCGAGGGCAGCCCGAACTATGGCTACACCTTC
TRBD1,TRBJ1-6,TRBV7-9,once,CASSLSAGTDYSPLHF,TGTGCCAGCAGCTTGTCAGCCGGGACAGATTACTCACCCCTCCACTTT
.,TRBJ2-3,TRBV6-5,.,CASRTASTDTQYF,TGTGCCAGCAGGACAGCTAGCACAGATACGCAGTATTTT
TRBD1,TRBJ1-5,TRBV19,.,CASSIEGTGDQPQHF,TGTGCCAGTAGTATAGAGGGGACAGGGGACCAGCCCCAGCATTTT
TRBD1,TRBJ1-2,TRBV5-6,.,CASSPIPGQGNYGYTF,TGTGCCAGCAGCCCGATTCCGGGACAGGGGAACTATGGCTACACCTTC
TRBD2,TRBJ2-1,TRBV15,.,CATSAGLADSYNEQFF,TGTGCCACCAGCGCAGGACTAGCGGACTCCTACAATGAGCAGTTCTTC
.,TRBJ2-1,TRBV5-1,.,CASSAGTGRSNEQFF,TGCGCCAGCAGCGCCGGGACGGGGAGGAGCAATGAGCAGTTCTTC
TRBD1,TRBJ1-1,TRBV5-1,once,CASSLGSRDRGPEAFF,TGCGCCAGCAGCTTGGGATCACGGGACAGGGGACCTGAAGCTTTCTTT
TRBD1,TRBJ1-5,TRBV11-2,.,CASSITGGSQPQHF,TGTGCCAGCAGCATAACAGGGGGGAGTCAGCCCCAGCATTTT
.,TRBJ1-5,TRBV24-1,.,CATSDLGEQPQHF,TGTGCCACCAGTGATTTGGGGGAGCAGCCCCAGCATTTT
.,TRBJ2-1,TRBV19,.,CASSLSDSSFYNEQFF,TGTGCCAGTAGCCTTTCTGACAGCTCCTTTTACAATGAGCAGTTCTTC
TRBD1,TRBJ2-2,TRBV6-6,.,CASSRQGATGELFF,TGTGCCAGCAGTCGACAGGGGGCGACCGGGGAGCTGTTTTTT
.,TRBJ1-5,TRBV6-1,few,CASSELGGGYYSNQPQHF,TGTGCCAGCAGTGAGCTAGGGGGGGGGTACTATAGCAATCAGCCCCAGCATTTT
.,TRBJ2-1,TRBV20-1,.,CSASEDSHNEQFF,TGCAGTGCTAGTGAGGACAGCCACAATGAGCAGTTCTTC
TRBD1,TRBJ1-2,TRBV9,.,CASRDRGFYGYTF,TGTGCCAGCAGAGACAGGGGTTTCTATGGCTACACCTTC
.,TRBJ1-1,TRBV6-6,once,CASSSEFEAFF,TGTGCCAGCAGTTCAGAATTTGAAGCTTTCTTT